This T cell receptor beta chain originates from a study of OX40 agonist ivuxolimab in advanced cancers. Study in general: Prior anti-PD-1, anti-PD-L1 or anti-CTLA-4 therapy did not bar entry, and roughly 40% had some.

Germline CDR1 and CDR2: LNHNV and YYDKDF (reference sequence). The CDR3 extends over 15 amino acids. Trimming cost V 3 bases and J 10 bases, with 19 bases left between them. Clones were read by immunoSEQ multiplex PCR, and TCRdb kept only the in-frame ones, dropping some. The table includes about 25,000 clones, around 81% detected once. General observations from the study: A proportion of nonresponders additionally exhibited low normalized T-cell clonal expansion. The study observed clonal expansion of CD4+ and CD8+ blood T cells by week 6 at 0.1 to 3.0 mg/kg.

As to this clone: Its antigen is not known.

The rearrangement uses TRBV15 and TRBJ2-1; D may be TRBD1 or TRBD2 (5 bases each). This TCR was recovered from an adult with an advanced solid tumor such as melanoma, head and neck, liver or kidney cancer. This specimen was CD4+ or CD8+ T cells sorted from blood, taken in a trial of the OX40 agonist ivuxolimab. The CDR3 spells CATSSGLGTVLEQFF. The CDR3 DNA follows: TGTGCCACCAGCAGTGGGTTAGGGACGGTATTAGAGCAGTTCTTC.